This T cell receptor (beta chain) was identified in a study of CD8 T cells in ankylosing spondylitis. Study-wide results and caveats: What appeared characteristic of ankylosing spondylitis blood was a TCR beta motif of seven to nine highly homologous variants. CD8+ by phenotype, disease-linked clones were relatively rare in peripheral blood.

By quantitative 5'-RACE with molecular barcodes, the TCR beta libraries were made. TCRdb analysed the 5' RACE reads with MiXCR anew, one entry per CDR3 protein. The sample consists of some 250,000 distinct CDR3 sequences, roughly 25% of them appearing once. For this clonotype: Its antigen is as yet unknown.

This CDR3 region has 15 residues. The J segment lost 2 bases and the V segment lost 6 bases, leaving 5 bases of the junction unmatched. This receptor was identified in a male donor with ankylosing spondylitis or in good health (not recorded which). The V call is TRBV12-3 or TRBV12-4, the J call TRBJ2-1, with 9 nucleotides matching TRBD2. The material sequenced was blood, either unsorted or a sorted T cell fraction (not recorded which). The CDR3 bases are TGTGCCAGCAGGCGGGGGGGGGTACCCTACAATGAGCAGTTCTTC. This encodes CASRRGGVPYNEQFF.